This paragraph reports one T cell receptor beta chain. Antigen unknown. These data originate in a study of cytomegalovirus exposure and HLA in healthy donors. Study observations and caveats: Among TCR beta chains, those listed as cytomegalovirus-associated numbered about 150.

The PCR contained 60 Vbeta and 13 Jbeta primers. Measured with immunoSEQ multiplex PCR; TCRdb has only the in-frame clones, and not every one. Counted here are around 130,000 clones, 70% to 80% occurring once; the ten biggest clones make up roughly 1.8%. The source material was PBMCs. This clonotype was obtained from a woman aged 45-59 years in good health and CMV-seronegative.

Here the CDR3 reads CASSLSGTGIHGYTF. CDR3 DNA: TGTGCCAGTAGCCTATCCGGGACAGGGATACATGGCTACACCTTC. The chain joins TRBV19 to TRBJ1-2; TRBD1 aligns across 9 bases. V was clipped by 6 bases and J by 6 bases; unmatched bases: 11. Germline V gives CDR1 LNHDA, CDR2 SQIVND (reference sequence). The CDR3 runs to 15 residues. The full variable domain, rest sourced from reference TRBV19 and TRBJ1-2, is DGGITQSPKYLFRKEGQNVTLSCEQNLNHDAMYWYRQDPGQGLRLIYYSQIVNDFQKGDIAEGYSVSREKKESFPLTVTSAQKNPTAFYLCASSLSGTGIHGYTFGSGTRLTVV.